These 10 T cell receptor beta chains share one sample of origin, sequenced in a study of PD-L1 blockade in urothelial cancer. The time point was: peripheral blood 6 weeks after treatment start. This table comes from immunoSEQ multiplex PCR, and its TCRdb copy is limited to in-frame clones, with some not included. The table has about 130,000 clones, about 82% seen once. The sample here was PBMCs, taken around atezolizumab (anti-PD-L1) treatment. These receptors all stem from a man in his fifties or sixties with urothelial cancer.

The chain is built from TRBV28 and TRBJ1-1; D is possibly TRBD1 (5 bases). The CDR3 sequence is 14 residues long. CDR1 is MDHEN and CDR2 is SYDVKM in the germline V gene. With 3 bases removed from V and 3 bases from J, the gap between germline ends came to 11 bases. The CDR3 DNA follows: TGTGCCAGCAGTTTCGACAGATACTACACTGAAGCTTTCTTT. It encodes CASSFDRYYTEAFF. The whole variable domain, filled in from reference TRBV28 and TRBJ1-1, reads DVKVTQSSRYLVKRTGEKVFLECVQDMDHENMFWYRQDPGLGLRLIYFSYDVKMKEKGDIPEGYSVSREKKERFSLILESASTNQTSMYLCASSFDRYYTEAFFGQGTRLTVV.

V usage is TRBV18 and J usage is TRBJ1-2, with a possible D match to TRBD1 (5 bases). Germline assignment: CDR1 KGHSH and CDR2 LQKENI. The CDR3 has 13 amino acids. Trimming took 5 bases from V and 3 from J, leaving 10 bases between them. CDR3 bases: TGTGCCAGCTCAGCGGGAGGGGACTATGGCTACACCTTC. It codes for CASSAGGDYGYTF.

The chain uses TRBV7-9 and TRBJ1-4; 7 nucleotides agree with TRBD1. This CDR3 spans 16 amino acids. In germline, CDR1 is SEHNR, CDR2 FQNEAQ (reference sequence). V was pared by 4 bases and J by 11 bases, with 16 bases of the junction left unmatched. Written as DNA, the CDR3 is TGTGCCAGCAGCTCCACCGCCACGACAGGGTGGGATAAACTGTTTTTT. Amino acids: CASSSTATTGWDKLFF. The full variable domain, with the rest looked up from reference TRBV7-9 and TRBJ1-4, is DTGVSQNPRHKITKRGQNVTFRCDPISEHNRLYWYRQTLGQGPEFLTYFQNEAQLEKSRLLSDRFSAERPKGSFSTLEIQRTEQGDSAMYLCASSSTATTGWDKLFFGSGTQLSVL.

The chain is built from TRBV18 and TRBJ2-5; possible D gene TRBD1, 5 bases. V was shortened by 4 bases and J by 4 bases, with 10 bases between the two germline ends. Germline V gene data show CDR1 as KGHSH and CDR2 as LQKENI. CDR3 size: 13 residues. CDR3 sequence (DNA): TGTGCCAGCTCACTGACAGTCGGAGAGACCCAGTACTTC. The encoded protein is CASSLTVGETQYF.

The DNA for the CDR3 is TGTGCCAGCTCACCATACGGGAGCGGGTACGAGCAGTACTTC. Encoded protein: CASSPYGSGYEQYF. The rearrangement joins TRBV18 to TRBJ2-7, with a possible D match to TRBD2 (6 bases). Germline V gives CDR1 KGHSH, CDR2 LQKENI. V was clipped by 2 bases and J by 4 bases, with 12 bases between them. The CDR3 covers 14 residues.

This chain links TRBV7-8 with TRBJ2-3; TRBD2 agrees at 8 bases. The trim removed 3 bases at V and 4 bases at J, leaving 6 bases unmatched. Germline V lookup: CDR1 SGHVS, CDR2 FQNEAQ. CDR3 length equals 15 residues. The CDR3 DNA follows: TGTGCCAGCAGCTTGTCTAGCGGGTGGGCAGATACGCAGTATTTT. It translates to CASSLSSGWADTQYF.

The gene calls are TRBV19 and TRBJ1-2; TRBD1 might be the D (5 bases). V was pared by 6 bases and J by 8 bases, with 13 bases between. Looked up from germline, CDR1 is LNHDA and CDR2 is SQIVND (reference sequence). This CDR3 contains 12 residues. Written as DNA, the CDR3 is TGTGCCAGTAGCGTCCGACGGGGGGGCTACACCTTC. Its translation is CASSVRRGGYTF.

The chain uses TRBV7-2 and TRBJ2-4; weak D call: TRBD2 (6 bases). Germline CDR1 and CDR2: SGHTA and FQGNSA. Trimming cost V 8 bases and J 0 bases, with 14 bases left between them. CDR3 length: 15 residues. The CDR3 bases are TGTGCCAGCGGGGACTCGGGGTTAGCCAAAAACATTCAGTACTTC. Translating it yields CASGDSGLAKNIQYF.

The chain couples TRBV30 to TRBJ1-2; 8 bases fit TRBD1. CDR1 and CDR2 (germline): GTSNPN, SVGIG (reference sequence). The CDR3 totals 13 residues. V gave up 1 base and J gave up 5 bases; unmatched junction bases: 3. The DNA for the CDR3 is TGTGCCTGGAGTGGCAGGGGGCTGTATGGCTACACCTTC. Its translation: CAWSGRGLYGYTF. Combining the CDR3 with reference TRBV30 and TRBJ1-2 gives the whole variable domain SQTIHQWPATLVQPVGSPLSLECTVEGTSNPNLYWYRQAAGRGLQLLFYSVGIGQISSEVPQNLSASRPQDRQFILSSKKLLLSDSGFYLCAWSGRGLYGYTFGSGTRLTVV.

The chain combines TRBV11-2 with TRBJ2-1; TRBD2 matches at 15 bases. The V segment lost 5 bases and the J segment 7 bases; nucleotides outside the gene matches: 9. Germline CDR1 and CDR2: SGHAT and FQNNGV. The CDR3 totals 17 residues. CDR3 nucleotide sequence: TGTGCCAGCAGCGCACCGGGACTAGCGGGAGGTCGGAATGAGCAGTTCTTC. Its protein is CASSAPGLAGGRNEQFF.